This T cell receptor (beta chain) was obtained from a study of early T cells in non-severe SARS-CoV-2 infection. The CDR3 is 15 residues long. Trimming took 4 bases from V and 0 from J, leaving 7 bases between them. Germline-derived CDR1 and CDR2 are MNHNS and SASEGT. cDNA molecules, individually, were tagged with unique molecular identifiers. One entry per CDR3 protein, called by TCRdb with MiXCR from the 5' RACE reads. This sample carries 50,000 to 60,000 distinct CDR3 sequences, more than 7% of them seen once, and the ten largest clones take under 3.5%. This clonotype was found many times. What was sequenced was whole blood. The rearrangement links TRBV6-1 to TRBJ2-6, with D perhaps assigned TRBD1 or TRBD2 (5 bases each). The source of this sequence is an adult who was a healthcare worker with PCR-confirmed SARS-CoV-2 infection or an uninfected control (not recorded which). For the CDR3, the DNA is TGTGCCAGCAGTGGGGACGGCTCTGGGGCCAACGTCCTGACTTTC. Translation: CASSGDGSGANVLTF.